Following are 23 T cell receptor beta chains from one sample sequenced in a study of cytomegalovirus exposure and HLA in healthy donors. Primers for the PCR totalled 60 Vbeta and 13 Jbeta. Here immunoSEQ multiplex PCR was the method, and the copy in TCRdb shows in-frame clones only, minus some. The sample consists of 230,000 or so clones, 80% to 95% of them appearing once. The sequencing input was PBMCs. The receptor source for this set is a girl aged 2-10 years in good health and CMV-seronegative.

The genes are TRBV9 and TRBJ2-7; a weak D match, TRBD2 (5 bases). This CDR3 comprises 14 residues. V was trimmed by 0 bases and J by 4 bases, leaving 11 bases between them. CDR1 is SGDLS and CDR2 is YYNGEE in the germline V gene. The chain's CDR3 is CASSVDPSPYEQYF. The DNA of the CDR3 is TGTGCCAGCAGCGTAGACCCTAGCCCTTACGAGCAGTACTTC. Based on the CDR3 plus reference TRBV9 and TRBJ2-7, the full variable domain is DSGVTQTPKHLITATGQRVTLRCSPRSGDLSVYWYQQSLDQGLQFLIQYYNGEERAKGNILERFSAQQFPDLHSELNLSSLELGDSALYFCASSVDPSPYEQYFGPGTRLTVT.

The J gene is TRBJ1-1, the V gene TRBV5-5, with 8 bases matching TRBD1. Germline assignment: CDR1 SGHKS and CDR2 YYEKEE (reference sequence). The CDR3 totals 14 residues. J gave up 11 bases and V 2 bases, and 11 bases lay outside the gene matches. This CDR3 reads CASSFDSRGLLAFF. The CDR3 bases are TGTGCCAGCAGCTTTGATTCCAGGGGGCTTTTGGCTTTCTTT.

This chain joins TRBV7-9 and TRBJ2-1; perhaps TRBD2 as D (6 bases). V was trimmed by 5 bases and J by 0 bases, leaving 11 bases between them. The CDR3 totals 15 residues. CDR1 SEHNR and CDR2 FQNEAQ come from the germline V gene (reference sequence). Here the CDR3 DNA reads TGTGCCAGCAGCCATAGCGGAGTCTCCTACAATGAGCAGTTCTTC. It encodes CASSHSGVSYNEQFF.

The rearrangement joins TRBV7-9 to TRBJ2-1; the match to TRBD2 covers 12 bases. Trimming took 5 bases from V and 16 from J; bases not matched to a gene: 6. This CDR3 is built from 12 residues. The germline gives CDR1 SEHNR, CDR2 FQNEAQ (reference sequence). CDR3 loop: CASSQTSGGTFF. The CDR3 coding sequence is TGTGCCAGCAGCCAAACTAGCGGGGGGACATTCTTC.

The chain has TRBV7-8 and TRBJ2-5; 9 positions agree with TRBD1. Germline-derived CDR1 and CDR2 are SGHVS and FQNEAQ. J was trimmed by 5 bases and V by 5 bases; bases with no gene match: 9. CDR3 length: 15 amino acids. The CDR3 DNA sequence: TGTGCCAGCAGCCCCATCACAGGGGGCGCGGAGACCCAGTACTTC. As protein: CASSPITGGAETQYF.

This sequence joins TRBV10-2 and TRBJ2-7; D not certain. The germline gives CDR1 WSHSY, CDR2 SAAADI. With 10 bases removed from V and 3 bases from J, the gap between germline ends came to 13 bases. The length of the CDR3 is 12 residues. The CDR3 is CATAQKLYEQYF. The CDR3 DNA reads as TGCGCCACCGCACAGAAGCTCTACGAGCAGTACTTC.

This chain uses TRBV2 with TRBJ2-5; 10 nucleotides match TRBD2. The length of the CDR3 is 17 residues. The germline V gene encodes CDR1 SNHLY and CDR2 FYNNEI. Losses at the gene ends were 6 bases for V and 5 bases for J; bases not matched to a gene: 15. Here the CDR3 DNA reads TGTGCCAGCAGGACTCTAGCGGGGGTCTCGAAGCGGGAGACCCAGTACTTC. It codes for CASRTLAGVSKRETQYF.

The rearrangement links TRBV18 to TRBJ1-2; 7 bases are a match to TRBD1. Germline V gene data show CDR1 as KGHSH and CDR2 as LQKENI. V lost 3 bases to trimming and J lost 5 bases; unmatched junction nucleotides: 3. The CDR3 covers 13 residues. CDR3 in DNA: TGTGCCAGCTCACCTGGGACAGAGTATGGCTACACCTTC. Its protein product is CASSPGTEYGYTF.

CDR3 bases: TGTGCCAGCAGCTCAGGCACCTCCTACGAGCAGTACTTC. Residues: CASSSGTSYEQYF. This chain joins TRBV5-6 and TRBJ2-7; no definite D call. The ends were cut back, 3 bases at V and 0 bases at J, with 7 bases in the middle. The V gene's germline CDR1 is SGHDT and CDR2 YYEEEE. This CDR3 comprises 13 residues.

This clone was seen just once. CDR3 nucleotides: TGTGCCAGCAGTTACTCGATTAGCGGCGGGGATACGCAGTATTTT. As protein: CASSYSISGGDTQYF. The V gene is TRBV6-6, the J gene TRBJ2-3; a weak D match, TRBD2 (6 bases). The length of the CDR3 is 15 residues. Trimming shortened V by 0 bases and J by 6 bases, and 13 bases separated the two germline ends. Germline V gene sequence: CDR1 MNHNY, CDR2 SVGAGI (reference sequence).

The chain has TRBV19 and TRBJ1-1, with a weak D call TRBD1 (6 bases). With 5 bases removed from V and 1 base from J, the gap between germline ends came to 14 bases. The CDR3 totals 15 residues. Germline lookup yields CDR1 LNHDA and CDR2 SQIVND (reference sequence). The CDR3 protein is CASSSQGQSNTEAFF. The DNA for the CDR3 is TGTGCCAGTAGTTCCCAAGGACAGTCGAACACTGAAGCTTTCTTT.

The V call is TRBV9, the J call TRBJ1-4; 9 nucleotides line up with TRBD1. The length of the CDR3 is 15 residues. Germline V gene data show CDR1 as SGDLS and CDR2 as YYNGEE. V dropped 3 bases and J dropped 8; count of bases not matched to a gene: 8. CDR3: CASSAPQGAEEKLFF. CDR3 bases: TGTGCCAGCAGCGCTCCACAGGGGGCAGAGGAAAAACTGTTTTTT.

The chain combines TRBV11-2 with TRBJ2-3; TRBD1 matches at 8 bases. Germline assignment: CDR1 SGHAT and CDR2 FQNNGV. The CDR3 runs to 16 residues. Trimming at V came to 2 bases and at J to 0 bases, leaving 4 bases not matched to a gene. The CDR3 DNA follows: TGTGCCAGCAGCTTACAGACAGGGGCCAGCACAGATACGCAGTATTTT. Translating it yields CASSLQTGASTDTQYF.

This chain links TRBV29-1 with TRBJ2-1, with 11 bases aligning to TRBD2. The trim removed 7 bases at V and 9 bases at J, leaving 11 bases unmatched. The length of the CDR3 is 14 residues. CDR1 is SQVTM and CDR2 is ANQGSEA in the germline V gene. CDR3 residues: CSANTSGGKGEQFF. The DNA for the CDR3 is TGCAGCGCTAATACTAGCGGGGGAAAAGGTGAGCAGTTCTTC.

The chain has TRBV11-2 and TRBJ2-1; 7 bases are shared with TRBD2. The CDR3 contains 16 residues. The germline gives CDR1 SGHAT, CDR2 FQNNGV. After removal of 2 bases from V and 4 bases from J, the junction contained 8 bases not matched to a gene. The CDR3 region is CASSLNWEGQYNEQFF. CDR3 in DNA: TGTGCCAGCAGCTTAAACTGGGAGGGCCAATACAATGAGCAGTTCTTC.

In its sample, this clone was seen once. This chain uses TRBV30 with TRBJ2-1, with TRBD2 identical over 8 bases. The CDR3 has 13 amino acids. Per germline, CDR1 GTSNPN and CDR2 SVGIG (reference sequence). With 4 bases clipped from V and 6 bases from J, the junction kept 5 bases outside the gene matches. This CDR3 reads CAWMTSAGNEQFF. In nucleotides, the CDR3 is TGTGCCTGGATGACTAGCGCGGGCAATGAGCAGTTCTTC.

This sequence joins TRBV27 and TRBJ2-7; 7 positions agree with TRBD1. This CDR3 contains 13 residues. J gave up 5 bases and V 2 bases, and 3 bases lay outside the gene matches. From germline, CDR1 is MNHEY and CDR2 SMNVEV (reference sequence). The CDR3 region has the DNA TGTGCCAGCAGTTTACGGGACAGTAACGAGCAGTACTTC. It encodes CASSLRDSNEQYF.

J is TRBJ2-1 and V is TRBV9; TRBD2 matches at 12 bases. In germline, CDR1 is SGDLS, CDR2 YYNGEE. CDR3 size: 16 residues. V gave up 3 bases and J gave up 7 bases; unmatched junction bases: 8. This chain's CDR3 is CASSELAGGTENEQFF. The CDR3 nucleotides read TGTGCCAGCAGCGAACTAGCGGGGGGCACCGAAAATGAGCAGTTCTTC.

The chain employs TRBV13 and TRBJ2-1; 14 bases map to TRBD2. The V segment lost 4 bases and the J segment 7 bases; nucleotides outside the gene matches: 9. The germline V gene has CDR1 PRHDT and CDR2 FYEKMQ (reference sequence). The CDR3 has 17 residues. The CDR3 nucleotides are TGTGCCAGCAGCTCATGTTGGACTAGCGGGAGGTCTAATGAGCAGTTCTTC. Translation: CASSSCWTSGRSNEQFF.

The chain links TRBV28 to TRBJ2-1; the match to TRBD2 covers 10 bases. The germline V gene has CDR1 MDHEN and CDR2 SYDVKM. This CDR3 spans 15 amino acids. The trim removed 3 bases at V and 7 bases at J, leaving 6 bases unmatched. Here the CDR3 DNA reads TGTGCCAGCAGTTTGCAACTAGCGGGGAGTAATGAGCAGTTCTTC. Protein product: CASSLQLAGSNEQFF.

This rearrangement joins TRBV10-2 to TRBJ2-1; 11 bases map to TRBD2. Germline CDR1 and CDR2: WSHSY and SAAADI. The V and J ends lost 6 bases and 6 bases, in that order; junction bases with no gene match: 7. The CDR3 covers 15 residues. In DNA, the CDR3 is TGCGCCAGCAGCCCCCTAGCGGGAGGCCCCAATGAGCAGTTCTTC. Amino acids: CASSPLAGGPNEQFF.

CDR3 sequence: CASSDTSSGNTIYF. As DNA, the CDR3 is TGTGCCAGCAGTGACACGAGCTCTGGAAACACCATATATTTT. This chain joins TRBV2 and TRBJ1-3, with D unresolved. The CDR3 has 14 residues. Germline V lookup: CDR1 SNHLY, CDR2 FYNNEI. Trimming took 3 bases from V and 0 from J, leaving 6 bases between them.

The CDR3 DNA sequence: TGTGCCAGCAGATCCGCTACAGGGGGAGTAACTGAAGCTTTCTTT. Translating it yields CASRSATGGVTEAFF. This chain connects TRBV7-9 to TRBJ1-1, with 8 bases aligning to TRBD1. The germline V gene encodes CDR1 SEHNR and CDR2 FQNEAQ (reference sequence). Unmatched junction bases numbered 11, after V lost 6 bases and J lost 5 bases. The CDR3 covers 15 residues. The complete variable domain, with remaining parts taken from reference TRBV7-9 and TRBJ1-1, reads DTGVSQNPRHKITKRGQNVTFRCDPISEHNRLYWYRQTLGQGPEFLTYFQNEAQLEKSRLLSDRFSAERPKGSFSTLEIQRTEQGDSAMYLCASRSATGGVTEAFFGQGTRLTVV.